A selection of T cell receptor beta chains follows, all from one sample in a study of yellow fever vaccine responses in identical twins. Via MiXCR, TCRdb re-called the RT-PCR reads, giving one row per CDR3 protein. Among roughly 17,000 distinct CDR3 sequences listed, approximately 63% were seen once. Sequenced here: T cells from blood (PBMCs), unsorted or a sorted subset (not recorded which), sampled before or after yellow fever vaccination (not recorded which). Receptors originate from a woman aged 18-29 years who received the yellow fever vaccine. CDR3s include the opening cysteine and the closing phenylalanine or tryptophan. D genes are given only for firm matches. Clone size is not always given. Where it is, it says once, few, many or a class for expanded clones.

medium-sized	-	TRBV27	TRBJ2-3	CASSPSTDTQYF	TGTGCCAGCAGTCCAAGCACAGATACGCAGTATTTT
few	TRBD2	TRBV4-2	TRBJ2-3	CASSQDLSGGSDTQYF	TGTGCCAGCAGCCAAGATCTAAGCGGGGGATCAGATACGCAGTATTTT
-	-	TRBV18	TRBJ1-6	CASSPPYNSPLHF	TGTGCCAGCTCACCGCCCTATAATTCACCCCTCCACTTT
-	-	TRBV2	TRBJ2-3	CASSESSTATQYF	TGTGCCAGCAGTGAGTCTAGCACTGCTACGCAGTATTTT
-	TRBD1	TRBV7-2	TRBJ1-3	CASSRWTGAIYF	TGTGCCAGCAGCCGTTGGACAGGGGCCATATATTTT
-	-	TRBV11-3	TRBJ1-4	CASSLVMGEKLFF	TGTGCCAGCAGCTTAGTAATGGGAGAAAAACTGTTTTTT
-	-	TRBV25-1	TRBJ2-5	CASSEWMEETQYF	TGTGCCAGCAGTGAGTGGATGGAAGAGACCCAGTACTTC
few	-	TRBV29-1	TRBJ2-7	CSVEGVGTPVEQYF	TGCAGCGTTGAGGGGGTCGGGACTCCTGTCGAGCAGTACTTC
-	TRBD2	TRBV4-2	TRBJ2-5	CASSATGSGGAETQYF	TGTGCCAGCAGCGCCACCGGTAGCGGGGGGGCGGAGACCCAGTACTTC
-	-	TRBV7-2	TRBJ1-5	CASSLEFAGAQPQHF	TGTGCCAGCAGCTTAGAATTTGCGGGGGCCCAGCCCCAGCATTTT